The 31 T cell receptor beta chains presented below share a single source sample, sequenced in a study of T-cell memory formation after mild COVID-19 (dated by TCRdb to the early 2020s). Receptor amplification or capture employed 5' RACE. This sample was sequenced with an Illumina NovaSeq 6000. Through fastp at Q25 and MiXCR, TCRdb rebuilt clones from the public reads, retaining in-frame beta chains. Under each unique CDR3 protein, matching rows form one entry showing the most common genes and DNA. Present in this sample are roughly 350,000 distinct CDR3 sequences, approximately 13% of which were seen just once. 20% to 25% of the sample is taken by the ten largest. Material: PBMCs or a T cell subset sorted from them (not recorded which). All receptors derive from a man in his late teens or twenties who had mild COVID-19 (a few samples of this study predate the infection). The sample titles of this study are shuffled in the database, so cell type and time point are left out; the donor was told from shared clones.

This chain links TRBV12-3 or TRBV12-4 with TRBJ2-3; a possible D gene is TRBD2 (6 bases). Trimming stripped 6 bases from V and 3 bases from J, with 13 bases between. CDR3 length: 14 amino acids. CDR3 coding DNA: TGTGCCAGCAGGCCGGAGGGGAAAACAGATACGCAGTATTTT. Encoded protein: CASRPEGKTDTQYF.

CDR3 sequence (DNA): TGTGCCAGCAGTCCCCCACAGGTGGATACGCAGTATTTT. This sequence encodes CASSPPQVDTQYF. The chain recombines TRBV12-3 or TRBV12-4 with TRBJ2-3; weak D call: TRBD1 (5 bases). V lost 5 bases to trimming and J lost 6 bases, with 12 bases between them. This CDR3 contains 13 residues.

The CDR3 nucleotides read TGCAGCGGGACTAGCTTTAACGAGCAGTACTTC. This encodes CSGTSFNEQYF. The V gene is TRBV29-1, the J gene TRBJ2-7; 8 positions agree with TRBD2. With 7 bases clipped from V and 5 bases from J, the junction kept 4 bases outside the gene matches. Germline V CDR1 and CDR2: SQVTM, ANQGSEA. The CDR3 extends over 11 amino acids.

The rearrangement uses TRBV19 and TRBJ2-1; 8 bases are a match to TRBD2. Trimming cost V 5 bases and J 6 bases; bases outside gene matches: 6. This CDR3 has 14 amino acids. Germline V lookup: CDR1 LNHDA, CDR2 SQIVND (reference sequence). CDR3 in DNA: TGTGCCAGTAGTGCATCCGGGACTAGCAATGAGCAGTTCTTC. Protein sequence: CASSASGTSNEQFF.

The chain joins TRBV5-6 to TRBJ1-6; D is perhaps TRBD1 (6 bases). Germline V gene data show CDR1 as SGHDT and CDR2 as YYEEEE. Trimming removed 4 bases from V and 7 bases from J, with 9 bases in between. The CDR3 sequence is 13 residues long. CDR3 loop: CASSPGGNSPLHF. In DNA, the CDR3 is TGTGCCAGCAGCCCCGGGGGCAATTCACCCCTCCACTTT.

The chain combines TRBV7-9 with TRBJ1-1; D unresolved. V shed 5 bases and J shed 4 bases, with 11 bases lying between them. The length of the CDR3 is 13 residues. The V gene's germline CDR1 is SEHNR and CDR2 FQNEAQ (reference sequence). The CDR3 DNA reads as TGTGCCAGCAGCCGTCAAAGCTCCACTGAAGCTTTCTTT. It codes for CASSRQSSTEAFF.

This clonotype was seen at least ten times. This chain's CDR3 is CSASDLVTDTQYF. DNA for the CDR3: TGCAGTGCTAGTGATCTAGTCACAGATACGCAGTATTTT. The chain is built from TRBV20-1 and TRBJ2-3; D is ambiguous. There are 13 residues in the CDR3. V was pared by 3 bases and J by 2 bases, with 9 bases between. CDR1 and CDR2 (germline): DFQATT, SNEGSKA (reference sequence).

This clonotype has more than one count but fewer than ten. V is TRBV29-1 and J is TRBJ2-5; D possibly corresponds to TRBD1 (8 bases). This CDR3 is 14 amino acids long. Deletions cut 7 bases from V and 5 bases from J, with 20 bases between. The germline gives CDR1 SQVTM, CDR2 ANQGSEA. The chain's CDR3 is CSAERQGREETQYF. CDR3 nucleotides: TGCAGCGCAGAACGACAGGGGCGGGAGGAGACCCAGTACTTC.

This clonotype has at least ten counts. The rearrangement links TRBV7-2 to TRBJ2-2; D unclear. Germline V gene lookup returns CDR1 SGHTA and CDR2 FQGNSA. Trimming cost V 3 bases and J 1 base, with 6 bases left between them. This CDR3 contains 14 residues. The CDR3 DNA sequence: TGTGCCAGCAGCTTTCGACAGAACACCGGGGAGCTGTTTTTT. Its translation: CASSFRQNTGELFF.

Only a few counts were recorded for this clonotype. The CDR3 coding sequence is TGCAGTGCTAGAGGGGGAGCGGGGGCTCCGAACACCGGGGAGCTGTTTTTT. This codes for CSARGGAGAPNTGELFF. The chain has TRBV20-1 and TRBJ2-2; 8 nucleotides match TRBD2. The CDR3 has 17 residues. Unmatched junction bases numbered 7, after V lost 1 base and J lost 0 bases. Germline loops: CDR1 DFQATT, CDR2 SNEGSKA (reference sequence).

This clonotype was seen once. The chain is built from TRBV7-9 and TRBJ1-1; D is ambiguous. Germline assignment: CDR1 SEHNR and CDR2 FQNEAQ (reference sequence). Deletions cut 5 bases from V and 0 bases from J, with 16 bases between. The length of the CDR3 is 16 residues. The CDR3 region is CASSLLDRRMNTEAFF. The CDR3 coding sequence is TGTGCCAGCAGCCTCCTGGACCGCCGCATGAACACTGAAGCTTTCTTT.

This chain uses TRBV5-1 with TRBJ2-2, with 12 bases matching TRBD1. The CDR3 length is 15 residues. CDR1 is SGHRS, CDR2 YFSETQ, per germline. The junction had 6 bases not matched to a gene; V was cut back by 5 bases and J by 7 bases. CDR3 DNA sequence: TGCGCCAGCAGTACGGGACAGGGGGCTAGCGGGGAGCTGTTTTTT. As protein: CASSTGQGASGELFF.

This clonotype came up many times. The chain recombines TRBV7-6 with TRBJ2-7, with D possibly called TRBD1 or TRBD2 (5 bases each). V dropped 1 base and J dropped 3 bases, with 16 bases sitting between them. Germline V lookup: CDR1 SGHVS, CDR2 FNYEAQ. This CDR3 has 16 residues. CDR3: CASSLGGNGVGYEQYF. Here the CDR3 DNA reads TGTGCCAGCAGCTTAGGGGGGAACGGAGTAGGCTACGAGCAGTACTTC.

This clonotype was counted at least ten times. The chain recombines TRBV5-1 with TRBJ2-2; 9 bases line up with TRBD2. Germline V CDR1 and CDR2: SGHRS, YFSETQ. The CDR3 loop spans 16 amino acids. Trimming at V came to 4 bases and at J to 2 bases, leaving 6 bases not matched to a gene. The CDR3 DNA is TGCGCCAGCAGCCCCCCCGGGACTAGCAACACCGGGGAGCTGTTTTTT. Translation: CASSPPGTSNTGELFF.

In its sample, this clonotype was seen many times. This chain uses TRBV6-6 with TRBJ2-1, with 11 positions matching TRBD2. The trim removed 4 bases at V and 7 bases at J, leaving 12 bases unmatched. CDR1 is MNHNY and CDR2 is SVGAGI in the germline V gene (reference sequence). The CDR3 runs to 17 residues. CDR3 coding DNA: TGTGCCAGCAGTTCCCCTCCGACTAGCGGGGCCCTTAATGAGCAGTTCTTC. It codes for CASSSPPTSGALNEQFF.

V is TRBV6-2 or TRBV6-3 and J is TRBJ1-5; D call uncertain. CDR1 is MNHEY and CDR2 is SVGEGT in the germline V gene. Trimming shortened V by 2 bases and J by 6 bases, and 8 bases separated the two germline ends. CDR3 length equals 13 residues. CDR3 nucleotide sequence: TGTGCCAGCAGTTACGGTGCGGCTCAGCCCCAGCATTTT. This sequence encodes CASSYGAAQPQHF.

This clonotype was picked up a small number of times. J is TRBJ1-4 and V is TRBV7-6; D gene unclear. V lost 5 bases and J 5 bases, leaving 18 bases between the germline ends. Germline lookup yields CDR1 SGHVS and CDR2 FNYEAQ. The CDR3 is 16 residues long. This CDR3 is CASSPGVGEGNEKLFF. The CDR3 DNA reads TGTGCCAGCAGCCCCGGCGTTGGCGAGGGAAATGAAAAACTGTTTTTT.

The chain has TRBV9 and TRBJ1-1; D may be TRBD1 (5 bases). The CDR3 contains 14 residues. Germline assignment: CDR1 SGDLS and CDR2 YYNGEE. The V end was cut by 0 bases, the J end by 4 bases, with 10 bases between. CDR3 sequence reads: CASSVATGGTEAFF. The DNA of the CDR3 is TGTGCCAGCAGCGTAGCTACGGGGGGCACTGAAGCTTTCTTT.

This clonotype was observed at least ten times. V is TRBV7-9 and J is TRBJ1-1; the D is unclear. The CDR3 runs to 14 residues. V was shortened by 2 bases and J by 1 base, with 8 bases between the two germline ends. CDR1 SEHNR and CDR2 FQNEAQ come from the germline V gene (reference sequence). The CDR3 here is CASSLQGRNTEAFF. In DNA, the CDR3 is TGTGCCAGCAGCTTACAAGGAAGGAACACTGAAGCTTTCTTT.

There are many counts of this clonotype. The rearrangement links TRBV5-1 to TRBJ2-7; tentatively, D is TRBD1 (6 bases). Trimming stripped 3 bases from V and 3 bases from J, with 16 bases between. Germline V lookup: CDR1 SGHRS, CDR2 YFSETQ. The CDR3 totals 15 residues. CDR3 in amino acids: CASSSAGTLVYEQYF. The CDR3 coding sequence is TGCGCCAGCAGCTCGGCCGGGACATTGGTCTACGAGCAGTACTTC.

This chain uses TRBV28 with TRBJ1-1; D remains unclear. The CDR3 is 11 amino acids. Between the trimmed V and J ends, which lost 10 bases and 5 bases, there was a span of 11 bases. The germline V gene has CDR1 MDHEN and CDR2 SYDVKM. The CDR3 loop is CATWGGTEAFF. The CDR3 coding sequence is TGTGCCACCTGGGGAGGGACTGAAGCTTTCTTT.

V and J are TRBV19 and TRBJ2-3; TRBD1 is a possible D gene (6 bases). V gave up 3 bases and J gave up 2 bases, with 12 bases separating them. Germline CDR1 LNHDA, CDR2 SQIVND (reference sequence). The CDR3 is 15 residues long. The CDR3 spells CASSILGHPTDTQYF. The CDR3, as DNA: TGTGCCAGTAGTATTTTGGGACACCCCACAGATACGCAGTATTTT. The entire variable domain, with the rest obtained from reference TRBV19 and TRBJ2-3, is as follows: DGGITQSPKYLFRKEGQNVTLSCEQNLNHDAMYWYRQDPGQGLRLIYYSQIVNDFQKGDIAEGYSVSREKKESFPLTVTSAQKNPTAFYLCASSILGHPTDTQYFGPGTRLTVL.

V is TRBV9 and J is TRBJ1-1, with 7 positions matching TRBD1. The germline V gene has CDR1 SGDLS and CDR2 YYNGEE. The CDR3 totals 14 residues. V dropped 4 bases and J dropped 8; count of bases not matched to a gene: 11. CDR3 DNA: TGTGCCAGCAGCCCTATCGGGACAGAGCAAGAAGCTTTCTTT. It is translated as CASSPIGTEQEAFF.

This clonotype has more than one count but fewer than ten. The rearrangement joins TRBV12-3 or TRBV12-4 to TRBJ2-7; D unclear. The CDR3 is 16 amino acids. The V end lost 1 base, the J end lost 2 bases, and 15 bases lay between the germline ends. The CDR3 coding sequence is TGTGCCAGCAGTTTAGGTAAAGTGTCAGGCCCCTACGAGCAGTACTTC. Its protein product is CASSLGKVSGPYEQYF.

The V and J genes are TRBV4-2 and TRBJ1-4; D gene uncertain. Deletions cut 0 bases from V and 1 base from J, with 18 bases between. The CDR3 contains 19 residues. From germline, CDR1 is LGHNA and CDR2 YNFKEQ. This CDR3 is CASSQDLQSSSLTNEKLFF. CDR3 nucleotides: TGTGCCAGCAGCCAAGATCTCCAGTCTTCGTCGCTAACTAATGAAAAACTGTTTTTT.

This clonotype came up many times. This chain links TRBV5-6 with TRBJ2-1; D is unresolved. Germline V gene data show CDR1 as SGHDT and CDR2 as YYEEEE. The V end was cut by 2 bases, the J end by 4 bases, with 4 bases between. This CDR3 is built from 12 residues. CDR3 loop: CASSFIYNEQFF. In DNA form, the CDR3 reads TGTGCCAGCAGCTTCATTTACAATGAGCAGTTCTTC.

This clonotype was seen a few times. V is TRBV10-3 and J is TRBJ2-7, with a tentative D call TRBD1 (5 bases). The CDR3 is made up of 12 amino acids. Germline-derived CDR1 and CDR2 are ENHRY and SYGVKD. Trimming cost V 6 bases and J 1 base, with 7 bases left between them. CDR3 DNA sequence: TGTGCCATCAGAGGGGTGTCCTACGAGCAGTACTTC. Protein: CAIRGVSYEQYF.

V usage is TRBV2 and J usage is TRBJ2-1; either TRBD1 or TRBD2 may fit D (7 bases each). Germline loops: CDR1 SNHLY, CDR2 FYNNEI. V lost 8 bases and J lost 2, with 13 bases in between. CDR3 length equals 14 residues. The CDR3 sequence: CASHPGGAYNEQFF. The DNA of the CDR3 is TGTGCCAGCCACCCAGGGGGGGCCTACAATGAGCAGTTCTTC.

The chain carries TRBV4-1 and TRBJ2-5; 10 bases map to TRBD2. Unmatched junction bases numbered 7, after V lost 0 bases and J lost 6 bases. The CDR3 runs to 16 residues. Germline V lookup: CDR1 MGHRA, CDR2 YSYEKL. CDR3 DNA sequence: TGCGCCAGCAGCCAAGACTCTCCGGGACTAGCGCAGACCCAGTACTTC. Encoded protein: CASSQDSPGLAQTQYF.

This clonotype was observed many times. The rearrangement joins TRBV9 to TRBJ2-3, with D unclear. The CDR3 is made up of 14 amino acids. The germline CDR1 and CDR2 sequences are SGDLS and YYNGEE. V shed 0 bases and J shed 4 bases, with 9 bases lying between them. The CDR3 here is CASSVAASPDTQYF. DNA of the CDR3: TGTGCCAGCAGCGTAGCGGCCAGCCCAGATACGCAGTATTTT.

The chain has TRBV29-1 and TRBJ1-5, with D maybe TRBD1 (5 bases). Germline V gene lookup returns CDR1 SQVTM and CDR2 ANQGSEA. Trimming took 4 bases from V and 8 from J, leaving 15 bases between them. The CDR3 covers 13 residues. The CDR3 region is CSVGSSGDEPQHF. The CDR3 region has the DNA TGCAGCGTTGGGAGTTCGGGGGATGAGCCCCAGCATTTT. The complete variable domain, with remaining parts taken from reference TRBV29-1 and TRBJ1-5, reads SAVISQKPSRDICQRGTSLTIQCQVDSQVTMMFWYRQQPGQSLTLIATANQGSEATYESGFVIDKFPISRPNLTFSTLTVSNMSPEDSSIYLCSVGSSGDEPQHFGDGTRLSIL.